These 26 T cell receptor beta chains were all obtained from the same sample, sequenced in a study of T cells after yellow fever vaccination. TCRdb ran MiXCR on the 5' RACE reads and lists one entry per CDR3 protein. The sample lists under 550,000 distinct CDR3 sequences, around a fifth occurring once. The material sequenced was PBMCs, taken about 21 days after the first yellow fever vaccination. These receptors were obtained from a young man who received the YFV17D yellow fever vaccine.

This clonotype was counted between two and nine times. The chain carries TRBV7-2 and TRBJ1-2, with unresolved D. The CDR3 runs to 14 residues. The V end lost 3 bases, the J end lost 0 bases, and 8 bases lay between the germline ends. The germline V gene encodes CDR1 SGHTA and CDR2 FQGNSA. The DNA for the CDR3 is TGTGCCAGCAGCTTTGGGTTAGCTAACTATGGCTACACCTTC. Translation: CASSFGLANYGYTF.

The chain carries TRBV7-6 and TRBJ1-6; D is unclear. The CDR3 runs to 14 residues. The germline V and J ends were trimmed by 4 bases and 6 bases, with 10 bases remaining between them. Germline CDR1 SGHVS, CDR2 FNYEAQ. The CDR3 loop is CASSSDLFNSPLHF. The DNA for the CDR3 is TGTGCCAGCAGCTCAGACCTCTTTAATTCACCCCTCCACTTT.

The chain links TRBV5-1 to TRBJ1-2; D remains unclear. Trimming left V 1 base short and J 4 bases short, with 14 bases between. The germline V gene encodes CDR1 SGHRS and CDR2 YFSETQ. This CDR3 spans 15 amino acids. The CDR3 reads CASSLLGGRGYGYTF. CDR3 DNA sequence: TGCGCCAGCAGCTTGTTGGGCGGTCGGGGCTATGGCTACACCTTC.

The genes are TRBV6-2 or TRBV6-3 and TRBJ1-1; perhaps TRBD1 as D (5 bases). This CDR3 has 15 amino acids. Germline loops: CDR1 MNHEY, CDR2 SVGEGT. Trimming took off 5 bases at V and 0 bases at J, with 13 bases between the two ends. The CDR3 sequence: CASSTRGRVNTEAFF. CDR3 sequence (DNA): TGTGCCAGCAGTACGCGGGGCCGGGTGAACACTGAAGCTTTCTTT.

A few counts support this clonotype. The chain links TRBV20-1 to TRBJ2-3, with D hard to call. The germline gives CDR1 DFQATT, CDR2 SNEGSKA (reference sequence). This CDR3 contains 14 residues. V lost 3 bases and J lost 5, with 15 bases in between. The CDR3 protein is CSARGLNPGDTQYF. The CDR3 DNA reads TGCAGTGCTAGGGGCCTTAACCCGGGAGATACGCAGTATTTT.

This clonotype showed up just a few times. The chain couples TRBV5-1 to TRBJ1-1, with D perhaps TRBD1 (6 bases). Per the germline V gene, CDR1 is SGHRS and CDR2 is YFSETQ. Trimming shortened V by 0 bases and J by 7 bases, and 16 bases separated the two germline ends. This CDR3 contains 15 residues. CDR3 in DNA: TGCGCCAGCAGCTTGGTAGGGGGACATAAACGTGAAGCTTTCTTT. Residues: CASSLVGGHKREAFF.

This clonotype turned up a few times. The rearrangement joins TRBV11-2 to TRBJ2-1, with 7 bases that match TRBD2. V dropped 5 bases and J dropped 1; count of bases not matched to a gene: 11. The CDR3 contains 17 residues. CDR1 is SGHAT and CDR2 is FQNNGV in the germline V gene. CDR3 bases: TGTGCCAGCAGCAACCGGGGAGGGCGGTTGTCCTACAATGAGCAGTTCTTC. It specifies CASSNRGGRLSYNEQFF.

The rearrangement joins TRBV7-7 to TRBJ1-4; D is perhaps TRBD1 (6 bases). V lost 3 bases, J lost 3 bases, and 11 bases lay in between. Looked up from germline, CDR1 is SSHAT and CDR2 is FNYEAQ (reference sequence). The CDR3 consists of 15 residues. The CDR3 spells CASSFSGAPNEKLFF. The CDR3 nucleotides read TGTGCCAGCAGCTTTTCAGGGGCCCCTAATGAAAAACTGTTTTTT. Based on the CDR3 plus reference TRBV7-7 and TRBJ1-4, the full variable domain is GAGVSQSPRYKVTKRGQDVTLRCDPISSHATLYWYQQALGQGPEFLTYFNYEAQPDKSGLPSDRFSAERPEGSISTLTIQRTEQRDSAMYRCASSFSGAPNEKLFFGSGTQLSVL.

J is TRBJ2-2 and V is TRBV6-1, with D uncertain. The CDR3 covers 13 residues. V lost 5 bases and J lost 4, with 8 bases in between. The germline CDR1 and CDR2 sequences are MNHNS and SASEGT. The CDR3 DNA reads as TGTGCCAGCAGTATCGGACCCACCGGGGAGCTGTTTTTT. The encoded protein is CASSIGPTGELFF.

The chain is built from TRBV6-2 or TRBV6-3 and TRBJ1-2, with D possibly being TRBD1 (6 bases). The V and J ends lost 5 bases and 7 bases respectively, with 20 bases between them. Germline values: CDR1 MNHEY, CDR2 SVGEGT. The CDR3 sequence is 15 residues long. The CDR3 is CASSTPQTGYTGYTF. The DNA for the CDR3 is TGTGCCAGCAGTACCCCTCAAACAGGGTATACTGGCTACACCTTC.

This clonotype was counted between two and nine times. The chain is built from TRBV10-3 and TRBJ1-1, with D perhaps matching TRBD1 (5 bases). V shed 8 bases and J shed 3 bases, with 13 bases lying between them. The V gene's germline CDR1 is ENHRY and CDR2 SYGVKD. The CDR3 is 13 residues long. The CDR3 DNA is TGTGCCATCCAGAGATCACAGGACACTGAAGCTTTCTTT. Its translation is CAIQRSQDTEAFF.

The V call is TRBV20-1, the J call TRBJ2-7; TRBD2 might be the D (6 bases). The CDR3 has 13 amino acids. The germline V gene has CDR1 DFQATT and CDR2 SNEGSKA (reference sequence). The CDR3 region has the DNA TGCAGTGCAAGAGGCCCGGGGGCCTACGAGCAGTACGTC. It encodes CSARGPGAYEQYV.

This clonotype appeared a few times. The chain couples TRBV5-1 to TRBJ2-3, with D unclear. This CDR3 has 15 residues. The germline V gene encodes CDR1 SGHRS and CDR2 YFSETQ. V gave up 0 bases and J gave up 4 bases, with 12 bases separating them. As DNA, the CDR3 is TGCGCCAGCAGCTTGGTGGTCCTAACTTCAGATACGCAGTATTTT. Translating it yields CASSLVVLTSDTQYF.

This clonotype was picked up a small number of times. The V and J genes are TRBV28 and TRBJ2-7; D is unresolved. This CDR3 spans 13 amino acids. V was clipped by 3 bases and J by 2 bases, with 8 bases between them. Germline V CDR1 and CDR2: MDHEN, SYDVKM. The DNA for the CDR3 is TGTGCCAGCAGTTTCAGCCTAACCTACGAGCAGTACGTC. It codes for CASSFSLTYEQYV.

This clonotype has ten or more counts. This chain uses TRBV12-3 or TRBV12-4 with TRBJ2-3; 9 bases match TRBD2. This CDR3 has 18 residues. Germline trimming cut 1 base from V and 2 bases from J; bases unmatched to any gene: 10. The CDR3 nucleotides read TGTGCCAGCAGTTTAGTTCTCTTAGCGGGGGCCAACACAGATACGCAGTATTTT. Protein sequence: CASSLVLLAGANTDTQYF.

The table lists this clonotype with a few counts. This chain joins TRBV3-1 and TRBJ2-5, with D uncertain. There are 14 residues in the CDR3. With 4 bases removed from V and 5 bases from J, the gap between germline ends came to 14 bases. Germline lookup yields CDR1 LGHDT and CDR2 YNNKEL (reference sequence). CDR3 bases: TGTGCCAGCAGCCTAGAGTTCCTGGGGGAGACCCAGTACTTC. It yields the protein CASSLEFLGETQYF.

This clonotype showed up just a few times. This chain uses TRBV4-1 with TRBJ1-2, with unresolved D. V was cut by 8 bases and J by 4 bases, with 17 bases left in between. Germline V gives CDR1 MGHRA, CDR2 YSYEKL. The CDR3 length is 14 residues. DNA for the CDR3: TGCGCCAGCGGGTCGTTAAGGAATCCCTATGGCTACACCTTC. Translated: CASGSLRNPYGYTF.

The chain carries TRBV24-1 and TRBJ2-1; TRBD1 aligns across 7 bases. CDR1 and CDR2 from the germline V gene are KGHDR and SFDVKD. With V trimmed by 5 bases and J by 3 bases, 6 bases remained unmatched. The CDR3 length is 15 residues. The CDR3 DNA reads TGTGCCACCAGTGCCTCGGGACAGATCTACAATGAGCAGTTCTTC. Protein sequence: CATSASGQIYNEQFF.

This chain uses TRBV5-6 with TRBJ2-1; possible D gene TRBD2, 7 bases. From germline, CDR1 is SGHDT and CDR2 YYEEEE. This CDR3 comprises 16 residues. The germline V and J ends were trimmed by 6 bases and 1 base, with 17 bases remaining between them. The CDR3 DNA reads as TGTGCCAGCACAAAGGGGGGGGTTATATCCTACAATGAGCAGTTCTTC. The encoded protein is CASTKGGVISYNEQFF.

In its sample, this clonotype was seen a few times. This chain uses TRBV18 with TRBJ2-1; 9 bases match TRBD2. In germline, CDR1 is KGHSH, CDR2 LQKENI. The CDR3 has 17 amino acids. The ends lost 3 bases at V and 2 bases at J; junction bases unmatched: 8. CDR3 DNA: TGTGCCAGCTCACCTTCCGGACTAGCGATCACCTACAATGAGCAGTTCTTC. Its translation is CASSPSGLAITYNEQFF.

The V gene is TRBV6-1, the J gene TRBJ2-5, with TRBD1 identical over 7 bases. The CDR3 runs 15 residues. Trimming took 7 bases from V and 4 from J; bases not matched to a gene: 12. Germline V lookup: CDR1 MNHNS, CDR2 SASEGT. The CDR3 sequence is CASNQERQGIETQYF. In DNA form, the CDR3 reads TGTGCCAGCAACCAAGAAAGACAGGGCATAGAGACCCAGTACTTC.

The chain carries TRBV7-2 and TRBJ2-1, with D unclear. The germline V and J ends were trimmed by 2 bases and 8 bases, with 7 bases remaining between them. Germline V gene data show CDR1 as SGHTA and CDR2 as FQGNSA. The CDR3 consists of 12 residues. CDR3 in DNA: TGTGCCAGCAGCTTAAGTGGGTATGAGCAGTTCTTC. Translating gives CASSLSGYEQFF.

This clonotype was found a few times. At one end, the junction sequence differs from germline, possibly due to a read error. The chain has TRBV28 and TRBJ1-1; D is perhaps TRBD1 (6 bases). CDR1 is MDHEN, CDR2 SYDVKM, per germline. The length of the CDR3 is 13 residues. Here the CDR3 reads CASLGGMDGEGFF. The CDR3 DNA reads as TGTGCCAGCCTCGGGGGCATGGATGGGGAAGGTTTCTTT.

The chain joins TRBV7-8 to TRBJ1-1; no clear D gene. Germline lookup yields CDR1 SGHVS and CDR2 FQNEAQ. The ends were cut back, 5 bases at V and 6 bases at J, with 13 bases in the middle. The CDR3 covers 13 residues. The CDR3 here is CASSNWGRAEAFF. Written as DNA, the CDR3 is TGTGCCAGCAGCAACTGGGGTCGCGCTGAAGCTTTCTTT.

V is TRBV11-1 and J is TRBJ2-7; TRBD1 matches 7 bases. CDR1 SGHAT and CDR2 FQDESV come from the germline V gene (reference sequence). The CDR3 has 18 residues. V was clipped by 5 bases and J by 1 base; unmatched bases: 17. CDR3 loop: CASSPVRTGERRSYEQYV. The CDR3 DNA follows: TGTGCCAGCAGCCCTGTCCGGACAGGCGAGAGAAGGTCCTACGAGCAGTACGTC.

The rearrangement uses TRBV4-1 and TRBJ2-5; 8 bases fit TRBD1. Trimming cost V 3 bases and J 2 bases; bases outside gene matches: 20. Germline V CDR1 and CDR2: MGHRA, YSYEKL. The CDR3 covers 20 residues. CDR3 residues: CASSHPRTGKGVGEQETQYF. Written as DNA, the CDR3 is TGCGCCAGCAGCCACCCTAGGACAGGGAAAGGTGTAGGCGAACAAGAGACCCAGTACTTC.